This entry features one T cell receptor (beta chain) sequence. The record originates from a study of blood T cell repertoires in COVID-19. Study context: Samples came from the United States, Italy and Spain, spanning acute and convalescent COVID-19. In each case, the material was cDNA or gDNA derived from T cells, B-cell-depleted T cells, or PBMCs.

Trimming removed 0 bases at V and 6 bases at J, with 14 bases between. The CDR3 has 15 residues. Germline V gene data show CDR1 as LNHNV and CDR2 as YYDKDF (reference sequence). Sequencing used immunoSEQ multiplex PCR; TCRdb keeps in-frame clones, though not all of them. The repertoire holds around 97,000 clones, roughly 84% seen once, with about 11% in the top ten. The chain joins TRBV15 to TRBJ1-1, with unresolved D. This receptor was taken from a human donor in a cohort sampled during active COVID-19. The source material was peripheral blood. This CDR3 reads CATSRDWQVLPEAFF. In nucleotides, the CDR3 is TGTGCCACCAGCAGAGATTGGCAGGTTTTACCTGAAGCTTTCTTT.